Listed below are T cell receptor beta chains from one sample, sequenced in a study of blood T cell repertoires in COVID-19. Repertoires were generated with immunoSEQ multiplex PCR, while TCRdb's copy carries only in-frame clones and drops some. The sample has over 300,000 clones; approximately 85% are singletons. The material sequenced was PBMCs or T cells enriched from blood (not recorded which). The receptors originated from a man aged 25 to 45 who had recovered from COVID-19. CDR3s include the opening cysteine and the closing phenylalanine or tryptophan.

V: TRBV4-3
J: TRBJ1-4
CDR3: CASSRRPLGEINEKLFF

V: TRBV30
J: TRBJ2-7
CDR3: CAWTWTGDNEQYF

V: TRBV18
J: TRBJ1-2
CDR3: CASSPAEGTAYGYTF

V: TRBV25-1
J: TRBJ1-2
CDR3: CASSESSGYGYTF

V: TRBV5-5
J: TRBJ2-5
CDR3: CASSFAGEETQYF

V: TRBV5-4
J: TRBJ2-5
CDR3: CASSSREAGETQYF

V: TRBV29-1
J: TRBJ1-1
CDR3: CSVRPGQPPGEFF

V: TRBV4-1
J: TRBJ1-6
CDR3: CASSGRQDSALHF

V: TRBV19
J: TRBJ2-2
CDR3: CASEDRGFTGELFF

V: TRBV18
J: TRBJ2-7
CDR3: CASSPPGRNEQYF

V: TRBV29-1
J: TRBJ2-5
CDR3: CSAPGQGYQETQYF

V: TRBV15
J: TRBJ2-1
CDR3: CATKDRVGGNEQFF

V: TRBV7-2
J: TRBJ2-3
CDR3: CASSLTSVGTDTQYF

V: TRBV4-2
J: TRBJ2-2
CDR3: CASSQGGRGATVTGELFF

V: TRBV6-1
J: TRBJ1-5
CDR3: CASSETNMQPQHF

V: TRBV5-5
J: TRBJ2-5
CDR3: CASSLSRDSPFETQYF

V: TRBV19
J: TRBJ1-2
CDR3: CASSILGSTGYTF

V: TRBV27
J: TRBJ1-6
CDR3: CASSDSLYSPLHF

V: TRBV19
J: TRBJ1-5
CDR3: CASSLRQGTNQPQHF

V: TRBV6-5
J: TRBJ2-3
CDR3: CASSYRGGAIDTQYF

V: TRBV10-3
J: TRBJ2-1
CDR3: CAISDGTGGNEQFF

V: TRBV6-5
J: TRBJ1-2
CDR3: CASSYSEGIGGYTF

V: TRBV3-1/TRBV3-2
J: TRBJ2-3
CDR3: CASSSTAGLATDTQYF

V: TRBV11-1
J: TRBJ2-3
CDR3: CASSLAIRRGALLF

V: TRBV11-2
J: TRBJ2-7
CDR3: CASSLVASDAYEQYF

V: TRBV9
J: TRBJ1-5
CDR3: CASSDPYRGFSNQPQHF

V: TRBV18
J: TRBJ2-3
CDR3: CASSPLAGGTTDTQYF

V: TRBV11-2
J: TRBJ1-1
CDR3: CASSQQGQNTEAFF

V: TRBV19
J: TRBJ2-5
CDR3: CASSKNGGKQETQYF

V: TRBV7-8
J: TRBJ1-1
CDR3: CASSLEPGIMNTEAFF

V: TRBV12-3/TRBV12-4
J: TRBJ2-5
CDR3: CASNLSGQETQYF

V: TRBV7-8
J: TRBJ1-5
CDR3: CASSQVGGNQPQHF

V: TRBV7-9
J: TRBJ1-3
CDR3: CASSPGTGNTIYF

V: TRBV5-8
J: TRBJ2-1
CDR3: CASSPFWGDPFNEQFF

V: TRBV5-1
J: TRBJ1-1
CDR3: CASSLSGGGRLSTEAFF

V: TRBV20-1
J: TRBJ1-1
CDR3: CSASKGRDTEAFF

V: TRBV19
J: TRBJ1-4
CDR3: CASSITQGMNEKLFF

V: TRBV6-5
J: TRBJ2-5
CDR3: CASSPGTNPETQYF